This T cell receptor beta chain is from a study of blood T cells in healthy people across ages. This clonotype was recorded a few times. PCR was performed a second time for roughly 7 to 12 cycles using a sample-barcoded 5' primer and a J-beta primer mix. TCRdb reprocessed the 5' RACE reads via MiXCR and lists one record per CDR3 protein. The sample comprises 450,000 to 700,000 distinct CDR3 sequences, approximately 27% of which are singletons, and 15% to 20% rests with the top ten. CDR3 length: 16 residues. The V gene's germline CDR1 is SEHNR and CDR2 FQNEAQ (reference sequence). The junction had 14 bases not matched to a gene; V was cut back by 5 bases and J by 9 bases.

The receptor's source is a woman between 70 and 85 years old in good health. The source material was blood. The rearrangement links TRBV7-9 to TRBJ1-5; TRBD1 aligns across 9 bases. CDR3 DNA: TGTGCCAGCAGCGCACCGGGACAGGGATTTTCTCGGCCCCAGCATTTT. It yields the protein CASSAPGQGFSRPQHF.